The 15 T cell receptor beta chains given below trace back to one sample, sequenced in a study of blood T cell repertoires in COVID-19. Libraries were prepared by immunoSEQ multiplex PCR; TCRdb keeps only in-frame clonotypes and omits some of them. This table holds 30,000 to 40,000 clones, around 77% found once. Sequencing used peripheral blood. These receptors were collected from an elderly man with active or convalescent COVID-19.

This chain links TRBV5-1 with TRBJ2-5, with D possibly being TRBD2 (6 bases). CDR1 and CDR2 from the germline V gene are SGHRS and YFSETQ. The CDR3 covers 18 residues. V shed 0 bases and J shed 5 bases, with 23 bases lying between them. CDR3 region: CASSLGWGDPISRETQYF. The CDR3 DNA reads as TGCGCCAGCAGCTTGGGTTGGGGGGACCCCATTTCACGGGAGACCCAGTACTTC.

The J gene is TRBJ2-1, the V gene TRBV11-2, with 12 bases aligning to TRBD2. CDR1 and CDR2 (germline): SGHAT, FQNNGV. Trimming at V came to 6 bases and at J to 5 bases, leaving 5 bases not matched to a gene. The CDR3 has 15 residues. The CDR3 is CASRGLAGIHNEQFF. The CDR3, as DNA: TGTGCCAGCAGGGGACTAGCGGGCATACACAATGAGCAGTTCTTC.

The V and J genes are TRBV10-3 and TRBJ2-3, with D possibly being TRBD2 (6 bases). V was clipped by 8 bases and J by 2 bases, with 8 bases between them. The length of the CDR3 is 12 residues. Germline CDR1 ENHRY, CDR2 SYGVKD. The CDR3 DNA follows: TGTGCCATCGGGGAGGACACAGATACGCAGTATTTT. This translates into CAIGEDTDTQYF.

The chain combines TRBV6-5 with TRBJ1-1; D not certain. V gave up 4 bases and J gave up 0 bases, with 9 bases separating them. Germline V gives CDR1 MNHEY, CDR2 SVGAGI. The CDR3 covers 14 residues. CDR3 sequence (DNA): TGTGCCAGCAGTTTGAGCCTGATGAACACTGAAGCTTTCTTT. Protein sequence: CASSLSLMNTEAFF.

This chain links TRBV6-6 with TRBJ2-2, with a possible D match to TRBD2 (6 bases). Trimming pared 6 bases from V and 1 base from J, leaving 9 bases between. Germline V gene sequence: CDR1 MNHNY, CDR2 SVGAGI (reference sequence). The CDR3 spans 14 residues. CDR3 sequence (DNA): TGTGCCAGCAGGTGGGGGGTGAACACCGGGGAGCTGTTTTTT. Protein: CASRWGVNTGELFF.

The chain couples TRBV5-6 to TRBJ1-2; tentative D call: TRBD1 (5 bases). CDR3 length equals 14 residues. Deletions cut 1 base from V and 0 bases from J, with 7 bases between. Germline V CDR1 and CDR2: SGHDT, YYEEEE. DNA of the CDR3: TGTGCCAGCAGCTTGCGGACAACTAACTATGGCTACACCTTC. It codes for CASSLRTTNYGYTF. Complete variable domain (other parts from reference TRBV5-6 and TRBJ1-2): DAGVTQSPTHLIKTRGQQVTLRCSPKSGHDTVSWYQQALGQGPQFIFQYYEEEERQRGNFPDRFSGHQFPNYSSELNVNALLLGDSALYLCASSLRTTNYGYTFGSGTRLTVV.

The gene calls are TRBV7-6 and TRBJ2-7, with 7 bases aligning to TRBD2. V trimming: 5 bases; J trimming: 6 bases; junction bases outside the gene matches: 7. Germline CDR1 SGHVS, CDR2 FNYEAQ. This CDR3 is built from 13 residues. CDR3 loop: CASSPGLPLEQYF. Written as DNA, the CDR3 is TGTGCCAGCAGCCCGGGACTACCGCTCGAGCAGTACTTC.

The CDR3: CASSTGTGEETQYF. The CDR3 DNA reads TGTGCCAGCAGTACCGGGACAGGGGAAGAGACCCAGTACTTC. The chain carries TRBV6-5 and TRBJ2-5; the match to TRBD1 covers 10 bases. The germline CDR1 and CDR2 sequences are MNHEY and SVGAGI. There are 14 residues in the CDR3. The V segment lost 5 bases and the J segment 3 bases; nucleotides outside the gene matches: 3.

The gene calls are TRBV28 and TRBJ2-7; 10 positions match TRBD2. The CDR3 runs 15 residues. The V gene's germline CDR1 is MDHEN and CDR2 SYDVKM. Trimming removed 7 bases from V and 5 bases from J; junction bases left unmatched: 11. The CDR3 DNA is TGTGCCAGCACGGTCAGCGGGACTAGCGCCCACGAGCAGTACTTC. This codes for CASTVSGTSAHEQYF.

This clone was seen just once. CDR3 DNA: TGTGCCAGCAGTGTTCAAACCGGGACAGGGGGCAATCAGCCCCAGCATTTT. It translates to CASSVQTGTGGNQPQHF. This sequence joins TRBV2 and TRBJ1-5; TRBD1 matches at 10 bases. Trimming at V came to 4 bases and at J to 2 bases, leaving 8 bases not matched to a gene. CDR1 is SNHLY and CDR2 is FYNNEI in the germline V gene. This CDR3 region has 17 residues.

The rearrangement uses TRBV19 and TRBJ2-7; TRBD1 matches at 10 bases. The CDR3 loop spans 15 amino acids. After removal of 3 bases from V and 5 bases from J, the junction contained 7 bases not matched to a gene. Per germline, CDR1 LNHDA and CDR2 SQIVND (reference sequence). The CDR3 DNA reads as TGTGCCAGTAGTATCCGGGACAGGGGAGTCCACGAGCAGTACTTC. Translated: CASSIRDRGVHEQYF.

The CDR3 protein is CASSDPRTGGARAFF. The DNA of the CDR3 is TGTGCCAGCAGCGATCCTCGGACAGGGGGCGCGAGGGCTTTCTTT. This chain links TRBV11-2 with TRBJ1-1; 11 bases align to TRBD1. The CDR3 spans 15 residues. CDR1 is SGHAT and CDR2 is FQNNGV in the germline V gene. The V segment lost 5 bases and the J segment 11 bases; nucleotides outside the gene matches: 13.

The V and J genes are TRBV2 and TRBJ2-7, with TRBD2 identical over 8 bases. This CDR3 is 16 amino acids long. J was trimmed by 3 bases and V by 6 bases; bases with no gene match: 13. In germline, CDR1 is SNHLY, CDR2 FYNNEI. The DNA for the CDR3 is TGTGCCAGCAGCCGGGCGGGGGCGGGGGGATACTACGAGCAGTACTTC. This codes for CASSRAGAGGYYEQYF.

The chain uses TRBV27 and TRBJ2-1; D call uncertain. This CDR3 comprises 11 residues. Trimming left V 7 bases short and J 9 bases short, with 10 bases between. Germline lookup yields CDR1 MNHEY and CDR2 SMNVEV (reference sequence). The CDR3 DNA is TGTGCCAGCACTTCGGGTAGTGAGCAGTTCTTC. This translates into CASTSGSEQFF.

The CDR3 region has the DNA TGTGCCACCAGCAGAATTGGAGGACTAGCGGGGTACCTACGAGTTTTATGGTTCAAGGAGCAGTACTTC. Translating it yields CATSRIGGLAGYLRVLWFKEQYF. The chain recombines TRBV15 with TRBJ2-7, with TRBD2 matching 12 bases. V shed 2 bases and J 7 bases; nucleotides not matched to a gene: 30. Germline CDR1 reads LNHNV; CDR2 reads YYDKDF (reference sequence). This CDR3 has 23 amino acids.